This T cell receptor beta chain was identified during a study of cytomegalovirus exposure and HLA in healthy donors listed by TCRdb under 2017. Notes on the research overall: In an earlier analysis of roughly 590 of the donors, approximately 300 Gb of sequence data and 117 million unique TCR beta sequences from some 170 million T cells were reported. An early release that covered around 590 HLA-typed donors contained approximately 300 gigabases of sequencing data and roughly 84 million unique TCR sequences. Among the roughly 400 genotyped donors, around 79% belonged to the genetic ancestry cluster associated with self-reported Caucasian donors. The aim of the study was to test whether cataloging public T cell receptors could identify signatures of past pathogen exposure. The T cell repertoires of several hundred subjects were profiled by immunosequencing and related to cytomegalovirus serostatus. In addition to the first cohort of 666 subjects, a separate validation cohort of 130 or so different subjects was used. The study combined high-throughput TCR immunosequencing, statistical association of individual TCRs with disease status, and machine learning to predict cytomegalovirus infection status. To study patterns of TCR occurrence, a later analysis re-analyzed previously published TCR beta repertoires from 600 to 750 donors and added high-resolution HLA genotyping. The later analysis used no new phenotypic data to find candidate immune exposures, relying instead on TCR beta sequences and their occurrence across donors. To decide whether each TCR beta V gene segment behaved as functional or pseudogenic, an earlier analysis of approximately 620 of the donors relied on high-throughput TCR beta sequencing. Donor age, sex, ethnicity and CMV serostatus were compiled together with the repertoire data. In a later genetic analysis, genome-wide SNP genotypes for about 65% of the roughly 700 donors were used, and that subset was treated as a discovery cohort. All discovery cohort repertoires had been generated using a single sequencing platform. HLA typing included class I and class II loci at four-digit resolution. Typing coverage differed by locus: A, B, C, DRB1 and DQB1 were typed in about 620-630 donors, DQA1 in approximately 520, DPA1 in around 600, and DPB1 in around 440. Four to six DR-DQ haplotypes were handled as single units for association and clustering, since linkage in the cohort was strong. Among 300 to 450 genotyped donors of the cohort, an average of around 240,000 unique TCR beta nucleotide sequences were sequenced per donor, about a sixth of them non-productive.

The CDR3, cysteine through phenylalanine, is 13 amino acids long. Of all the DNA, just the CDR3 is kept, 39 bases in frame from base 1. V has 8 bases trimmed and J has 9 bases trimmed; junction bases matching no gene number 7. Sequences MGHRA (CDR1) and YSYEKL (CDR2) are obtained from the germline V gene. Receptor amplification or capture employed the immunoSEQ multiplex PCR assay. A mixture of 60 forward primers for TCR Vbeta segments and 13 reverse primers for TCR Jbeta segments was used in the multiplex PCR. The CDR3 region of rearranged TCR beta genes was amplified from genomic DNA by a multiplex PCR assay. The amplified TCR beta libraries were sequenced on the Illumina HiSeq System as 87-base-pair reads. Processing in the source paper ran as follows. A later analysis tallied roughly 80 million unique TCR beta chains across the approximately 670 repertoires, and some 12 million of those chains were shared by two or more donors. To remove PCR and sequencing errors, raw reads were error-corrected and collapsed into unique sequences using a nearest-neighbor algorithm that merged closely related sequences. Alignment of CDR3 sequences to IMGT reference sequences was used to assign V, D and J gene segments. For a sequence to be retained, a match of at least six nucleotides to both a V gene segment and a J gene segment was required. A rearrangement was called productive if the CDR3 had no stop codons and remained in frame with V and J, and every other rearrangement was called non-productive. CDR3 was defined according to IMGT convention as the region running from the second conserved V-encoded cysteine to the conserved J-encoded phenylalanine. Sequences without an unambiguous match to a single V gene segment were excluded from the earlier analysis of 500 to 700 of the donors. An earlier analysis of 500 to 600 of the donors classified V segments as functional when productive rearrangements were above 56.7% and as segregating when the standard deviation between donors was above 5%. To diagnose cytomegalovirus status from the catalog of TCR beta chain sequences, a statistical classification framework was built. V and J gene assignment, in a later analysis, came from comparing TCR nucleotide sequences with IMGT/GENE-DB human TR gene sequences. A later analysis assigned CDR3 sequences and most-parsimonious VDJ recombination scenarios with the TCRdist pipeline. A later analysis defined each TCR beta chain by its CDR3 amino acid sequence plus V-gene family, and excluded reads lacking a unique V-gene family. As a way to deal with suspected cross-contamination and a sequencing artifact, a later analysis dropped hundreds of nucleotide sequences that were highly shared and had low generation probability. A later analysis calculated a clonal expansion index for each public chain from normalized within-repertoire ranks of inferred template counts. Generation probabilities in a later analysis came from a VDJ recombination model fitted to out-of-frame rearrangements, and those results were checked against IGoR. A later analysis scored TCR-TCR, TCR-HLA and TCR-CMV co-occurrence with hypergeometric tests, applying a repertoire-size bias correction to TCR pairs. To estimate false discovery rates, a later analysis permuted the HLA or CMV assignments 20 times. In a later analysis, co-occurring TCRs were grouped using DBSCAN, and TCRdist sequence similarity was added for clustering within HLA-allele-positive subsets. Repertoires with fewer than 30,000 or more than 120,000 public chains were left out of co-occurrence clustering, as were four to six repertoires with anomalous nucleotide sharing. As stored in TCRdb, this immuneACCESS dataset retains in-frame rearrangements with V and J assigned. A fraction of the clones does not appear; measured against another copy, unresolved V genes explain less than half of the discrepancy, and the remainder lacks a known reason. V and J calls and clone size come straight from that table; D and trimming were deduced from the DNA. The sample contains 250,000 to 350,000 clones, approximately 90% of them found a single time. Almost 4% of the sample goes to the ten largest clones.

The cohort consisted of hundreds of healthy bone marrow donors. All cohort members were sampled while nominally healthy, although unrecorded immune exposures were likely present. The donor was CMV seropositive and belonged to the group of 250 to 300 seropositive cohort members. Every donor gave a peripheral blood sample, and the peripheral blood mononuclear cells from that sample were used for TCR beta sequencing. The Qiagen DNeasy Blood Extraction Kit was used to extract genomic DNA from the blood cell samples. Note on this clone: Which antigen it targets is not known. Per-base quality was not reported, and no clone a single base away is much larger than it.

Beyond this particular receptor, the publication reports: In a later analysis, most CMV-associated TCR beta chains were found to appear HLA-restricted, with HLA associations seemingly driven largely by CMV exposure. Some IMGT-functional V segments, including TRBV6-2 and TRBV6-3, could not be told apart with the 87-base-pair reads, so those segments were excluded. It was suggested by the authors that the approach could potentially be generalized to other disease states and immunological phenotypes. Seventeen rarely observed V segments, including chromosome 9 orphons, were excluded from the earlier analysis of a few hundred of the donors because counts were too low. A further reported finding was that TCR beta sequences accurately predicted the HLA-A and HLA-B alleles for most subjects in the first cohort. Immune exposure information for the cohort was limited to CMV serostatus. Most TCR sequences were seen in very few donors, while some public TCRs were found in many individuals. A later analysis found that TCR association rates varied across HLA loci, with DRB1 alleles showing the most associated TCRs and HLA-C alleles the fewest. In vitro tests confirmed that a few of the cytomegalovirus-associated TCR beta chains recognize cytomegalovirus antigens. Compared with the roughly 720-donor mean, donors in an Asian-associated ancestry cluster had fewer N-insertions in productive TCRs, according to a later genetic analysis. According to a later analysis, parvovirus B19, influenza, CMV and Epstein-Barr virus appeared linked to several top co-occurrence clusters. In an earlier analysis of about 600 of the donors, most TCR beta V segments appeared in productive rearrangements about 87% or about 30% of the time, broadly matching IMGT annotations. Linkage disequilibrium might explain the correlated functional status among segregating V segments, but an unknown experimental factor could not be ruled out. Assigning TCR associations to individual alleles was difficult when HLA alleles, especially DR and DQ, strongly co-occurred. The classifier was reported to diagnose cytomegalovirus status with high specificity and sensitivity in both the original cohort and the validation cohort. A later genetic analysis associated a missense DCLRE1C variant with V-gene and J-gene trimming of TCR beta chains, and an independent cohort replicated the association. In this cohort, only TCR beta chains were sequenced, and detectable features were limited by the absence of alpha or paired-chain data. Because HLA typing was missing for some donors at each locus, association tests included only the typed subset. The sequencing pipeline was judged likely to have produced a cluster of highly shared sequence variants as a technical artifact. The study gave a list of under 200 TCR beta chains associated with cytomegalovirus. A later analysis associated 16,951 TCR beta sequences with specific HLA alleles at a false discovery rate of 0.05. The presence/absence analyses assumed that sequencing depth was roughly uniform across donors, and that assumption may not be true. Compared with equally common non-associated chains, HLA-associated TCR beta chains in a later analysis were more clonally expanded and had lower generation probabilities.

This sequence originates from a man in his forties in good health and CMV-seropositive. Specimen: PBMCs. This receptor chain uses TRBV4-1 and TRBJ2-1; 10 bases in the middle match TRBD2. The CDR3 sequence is CASERSGRGEQFF. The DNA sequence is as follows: TGCGCCAGCGAGAGGAGCGGGAGGGGTGAGCAGTTCTTC.